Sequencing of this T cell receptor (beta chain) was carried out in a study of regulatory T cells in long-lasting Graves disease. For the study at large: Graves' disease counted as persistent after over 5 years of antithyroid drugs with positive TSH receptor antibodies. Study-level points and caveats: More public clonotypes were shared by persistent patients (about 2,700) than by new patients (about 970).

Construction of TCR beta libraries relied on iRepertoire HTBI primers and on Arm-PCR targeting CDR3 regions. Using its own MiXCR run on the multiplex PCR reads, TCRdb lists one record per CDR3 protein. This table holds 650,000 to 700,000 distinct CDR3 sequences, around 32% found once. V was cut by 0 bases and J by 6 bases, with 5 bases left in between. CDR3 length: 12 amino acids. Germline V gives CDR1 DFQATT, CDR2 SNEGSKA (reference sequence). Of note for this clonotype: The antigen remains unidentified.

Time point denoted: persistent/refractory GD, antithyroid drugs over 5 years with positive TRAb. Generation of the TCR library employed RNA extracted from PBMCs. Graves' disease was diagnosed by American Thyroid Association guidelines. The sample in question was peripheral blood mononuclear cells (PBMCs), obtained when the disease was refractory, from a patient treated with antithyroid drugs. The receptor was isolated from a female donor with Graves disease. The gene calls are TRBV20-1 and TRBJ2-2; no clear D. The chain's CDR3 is CSARDGPGELFF. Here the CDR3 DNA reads TGCAGTGCTAGAGATGGTCCCGGGGAGCTGTTTTTT.